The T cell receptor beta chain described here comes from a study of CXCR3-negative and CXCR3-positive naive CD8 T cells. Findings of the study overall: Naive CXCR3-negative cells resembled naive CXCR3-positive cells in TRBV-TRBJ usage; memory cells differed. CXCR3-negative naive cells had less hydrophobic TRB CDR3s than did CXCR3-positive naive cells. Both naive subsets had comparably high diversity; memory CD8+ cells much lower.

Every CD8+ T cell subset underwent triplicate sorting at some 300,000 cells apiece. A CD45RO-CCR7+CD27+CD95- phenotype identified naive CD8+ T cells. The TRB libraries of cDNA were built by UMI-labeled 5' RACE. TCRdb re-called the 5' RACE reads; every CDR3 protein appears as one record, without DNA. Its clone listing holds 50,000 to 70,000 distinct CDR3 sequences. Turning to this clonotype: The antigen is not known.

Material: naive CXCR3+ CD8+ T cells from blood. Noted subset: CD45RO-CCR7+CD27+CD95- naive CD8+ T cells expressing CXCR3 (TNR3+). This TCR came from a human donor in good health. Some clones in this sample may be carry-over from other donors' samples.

This CDR3 reads CASSAGTDNEQFF. The gene calls are TRBV7-9 and TRBJ2-1; TCRdb gives TRBD1 as the D gene, but with no DNA this cannot be confirmed. This CDR3 contains 13 residues. The germline CDR1 and CDR2 sequences are SEHNR and FQNEAQ (reference sequence).